This T cell receptor beta chain was captured in a study of CD8+ T cells in alopecia areata. Whole-study results and caveats: Against the mouse data, patients shared TCRs less clearly, possibly for HLA reasons. Affected lesional scalp, above all in alopecia totalis/universalis, was more clonal than normal scalp.

V lost 7 bases and J 1 base, leaving 7 bases between the germline ends. CDR3 length equals 12 residues. Germline assignment: CDR1 SQVTM and CDR2 ANQGSEA. Alopecia areata patients gave lesional scalp punch biopsies and peripheral blood samples. As the sequencing template, cDNA was produced by extracting RNA and reverse transcribing it. The method was immunoSEQ multiplex PCR; TCRdb's version includes in-frame clones alone and lacks a portion of them. The sample has approximately 58,000 clones, 44% seen once; the top ten hold 51%. This clone was observed a handful of times. Its antigen remains unknown. The sample comprised NKG2D-low CD8+ T cells sorted from blood. This sequence was found in a human donor with alopecia areata. The chain has TRBV29-1 and TRBJ2-2, with D possibly matching TRBD1 (5 bases). CDR3 DNA sequence: TGCAGCGCCGACAGGAACACCGGGGAGCTGTTTTTT. Translation gives CSADRNTGELFF.